The source of this T cell receptor (beta chain) is a study of memory CD4+ T cells and cytomegalovirus serostatus. The sort gate was single viable CD3+CD4+CD8-CD45RO+ cells for memory CD4+ T cells. Sequencing was performed with immunoSEQ multiplex PCR; in TCRdb, only in-frame clones are kept and a portion is missing. The sample carries roughly 48,000 clones, about three quarters recorded once. The germline V gene encodes CDR1 MNHNY and CDR2 SVGAGI (reference sequence). Trimming took off 4 bases at V and 5 bases at J, with 14 bases between the two ends. The CDR3 consists of 14 residues. The rearrangement links TRBV6-6 to TRBJ1-1, with D unclear. This receptor was taken from an adult in good health and CMV-seropositive. Sequenced sample: memory CD4+ T cells from blood. The CDR3 sequence is CASSSHVNPTEAFF. The CDR3 DNA reads as TGTGCCAGCAGTTCCCACGTGAATCCGACTGAAGCTTTCTTT.